This T cell receptor beta chain is drawn from a study of T cell responses to AZD1222 COVID-19 vaccine. Produced via immunoSEQ multiplex PCR; TCRdb's table is partial and in-frame only. The sample has 140,000 to 150,000 clones; 75% to 85% are singletons. Germline CDR1 and CDR2: LGHDT and YNNKEL (reference sequence). J gave up 7 bases and V 1 base, and 3 bases lay outside the gene matches. The CDR3 has 14 amino acids. Notes on this clone: Its antigen is not identified.

The study's findings and limits: Spike-specific TCR breadth and depth grew following two AZD1222 doses. No day 14 peak samples; only post-peak repertoires were characterized. Females outnumbered males among donors, who were mostly white British; clonal diversity was possibly underestimated.

The source material was peripheral blood, sampled on day 0 of MenACWY control vaccination. The clonotype comes from an adult in good health. V usage is TRBV3-1 (or the pseudogene TRBV3-2) and J usage is TRBJ1-2; 10 positions agree with TRBD1. CDR3 sequence (DNA): TGTGCCAGCAGCCAAGGACAGGGGGCCGCTGGCTACACCTTC. Amino acid sequence: CASSQGQGAAGYTF.